The present TCR beta chain was sequenced within a study of vaccination and CD4 T cells after COVID-19. The overall study: Each individual in the study obtained two doses of BNT162b2 or mRNA-1273 vaccine.

Time point here: late sampling 161 to 241 days after vaccination in a few convalescent patients. The germline V gene encodes CDR1 MRHNA and CDR2 SNTAGT. CDR3 size: 14 residues. Trimming pared 8 bases from V and 0 bases from J, leaving 14 bases between. TCRdb re-analysed the PCR reads in MiXCR, keeping a single row per CDR3 protein. The sample has approximately 36,000 distinct CDR3 sequences, 36% seen once; the top ten hold roughly 5%. The sequence was obtained from a human donor who had recovered from COVID-19. The sample was CD4+ T cells from blood, taken about 7 months after SARS-CoV-2 vaccination. The chain employs TRBV6-4 and TRBJ2-7; D uncertain. CDR3 DNA: TGTGCCAGCCTCCGCGCCGGACCCTCCTACGAGCAGTACTTC. As protein: CASLRAGPSYEQYF.